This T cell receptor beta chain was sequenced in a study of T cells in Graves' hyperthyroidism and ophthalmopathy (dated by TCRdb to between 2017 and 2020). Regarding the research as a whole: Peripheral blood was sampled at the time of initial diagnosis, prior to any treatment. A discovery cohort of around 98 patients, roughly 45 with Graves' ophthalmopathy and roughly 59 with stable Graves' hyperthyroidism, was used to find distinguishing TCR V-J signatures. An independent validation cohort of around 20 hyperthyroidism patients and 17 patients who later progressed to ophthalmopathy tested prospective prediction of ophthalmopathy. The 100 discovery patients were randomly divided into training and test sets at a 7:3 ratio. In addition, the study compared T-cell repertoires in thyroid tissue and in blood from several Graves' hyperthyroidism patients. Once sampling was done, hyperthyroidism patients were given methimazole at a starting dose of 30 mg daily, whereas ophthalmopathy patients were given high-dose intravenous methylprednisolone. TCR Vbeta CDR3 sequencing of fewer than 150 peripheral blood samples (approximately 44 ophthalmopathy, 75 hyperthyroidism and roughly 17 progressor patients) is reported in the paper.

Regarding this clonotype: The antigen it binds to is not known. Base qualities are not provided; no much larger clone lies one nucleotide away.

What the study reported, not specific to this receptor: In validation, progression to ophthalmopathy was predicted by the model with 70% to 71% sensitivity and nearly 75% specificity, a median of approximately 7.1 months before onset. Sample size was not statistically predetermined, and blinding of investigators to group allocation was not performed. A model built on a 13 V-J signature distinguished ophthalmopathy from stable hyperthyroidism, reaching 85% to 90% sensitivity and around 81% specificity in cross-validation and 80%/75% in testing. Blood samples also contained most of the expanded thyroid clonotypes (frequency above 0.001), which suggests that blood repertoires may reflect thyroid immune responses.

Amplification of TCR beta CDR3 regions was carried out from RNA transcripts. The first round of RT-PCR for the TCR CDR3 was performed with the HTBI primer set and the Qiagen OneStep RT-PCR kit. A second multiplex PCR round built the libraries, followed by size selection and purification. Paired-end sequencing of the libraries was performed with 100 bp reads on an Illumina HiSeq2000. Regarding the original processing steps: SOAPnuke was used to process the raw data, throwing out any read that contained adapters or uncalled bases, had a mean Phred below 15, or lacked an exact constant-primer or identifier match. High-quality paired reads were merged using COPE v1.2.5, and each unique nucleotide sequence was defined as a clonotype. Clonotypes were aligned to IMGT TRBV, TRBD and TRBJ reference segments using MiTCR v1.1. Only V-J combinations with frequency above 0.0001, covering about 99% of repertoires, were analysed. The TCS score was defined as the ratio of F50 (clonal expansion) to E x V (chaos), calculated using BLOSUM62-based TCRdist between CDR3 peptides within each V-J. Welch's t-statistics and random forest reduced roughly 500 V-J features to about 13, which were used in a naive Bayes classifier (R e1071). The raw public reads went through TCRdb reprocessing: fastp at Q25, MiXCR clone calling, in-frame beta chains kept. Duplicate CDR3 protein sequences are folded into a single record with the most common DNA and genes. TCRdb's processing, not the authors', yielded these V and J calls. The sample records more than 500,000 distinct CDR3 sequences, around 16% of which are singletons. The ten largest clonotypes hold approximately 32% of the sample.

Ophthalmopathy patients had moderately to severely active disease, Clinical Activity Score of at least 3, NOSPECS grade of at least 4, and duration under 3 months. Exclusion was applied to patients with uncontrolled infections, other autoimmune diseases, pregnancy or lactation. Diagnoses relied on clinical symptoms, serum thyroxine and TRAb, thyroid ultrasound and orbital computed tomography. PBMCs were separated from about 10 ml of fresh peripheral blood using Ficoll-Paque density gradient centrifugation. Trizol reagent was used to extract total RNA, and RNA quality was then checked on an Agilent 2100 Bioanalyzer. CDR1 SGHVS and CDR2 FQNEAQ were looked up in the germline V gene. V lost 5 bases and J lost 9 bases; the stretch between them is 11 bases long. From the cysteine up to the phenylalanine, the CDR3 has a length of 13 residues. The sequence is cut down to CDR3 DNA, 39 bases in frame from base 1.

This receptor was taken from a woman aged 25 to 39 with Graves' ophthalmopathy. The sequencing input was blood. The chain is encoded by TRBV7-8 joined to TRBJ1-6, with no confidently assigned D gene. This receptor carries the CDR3 CASSPFEASPLHF. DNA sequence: TGTGCCAGCAGCCCCTTTGAGGCTTCACCCCTCCACTTT.